The sequence of this T cell receptor (beta chain) was determined in a study of CD8 T cells in ankylosing spondylitis. The study, taken as a whole, reports: As reported, disease-linked clones showed significant enrichment in matched ankylosing spondylitis synovial fluid.

There are 15 residues in the CDR3. The J segment lost 2 bases and the V segment lost 6 bases, leaving 9 bases of the junction unmatched. CDR1 and CDR2 from the germline V gene are SGHVS and FQNEAQ. This clonotype occurred once. Its antigen is still unknown. Each CDR3 protein is one row after TCRdb ran MiXCR on the 5' RACE reads. The data show about 250,000 distinct CDR3 sequences, more than 25% seen once. The TCR comes from a male donor with ankylosing spondylitis or in good health (not recorded which). The sequenced sample was blood, either unsorted or a sorted T cell fraction (not recorded which). The V gene is TRBV7-8, the J gene TRBJ2-7, with 8 nucleotides matching TRBD2. The CDR3 DNA is TGTGCCAGCAGTCCGACGGGGGGGCCAACCTACGAGCAGTACTTC. Protein: CASSPTGGPTYEQYF.